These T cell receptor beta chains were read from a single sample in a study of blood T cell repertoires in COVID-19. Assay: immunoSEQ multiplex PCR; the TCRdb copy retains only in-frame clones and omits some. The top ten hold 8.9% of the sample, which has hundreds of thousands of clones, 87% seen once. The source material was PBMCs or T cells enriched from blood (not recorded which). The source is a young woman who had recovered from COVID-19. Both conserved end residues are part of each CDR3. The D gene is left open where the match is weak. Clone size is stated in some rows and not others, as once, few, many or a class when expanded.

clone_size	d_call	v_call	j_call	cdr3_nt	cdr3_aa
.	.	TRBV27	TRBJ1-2	TGTGCCAGCAGTTTAAAGGGGATGGGGAACTATGGCTACACCTTC	CASSLKGMGNYGYTF
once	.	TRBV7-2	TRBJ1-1	TGTGCCAGCAGCGCCACCCCGGGGACTGAAGCTTTCTTT	CASSATPGTEAFF
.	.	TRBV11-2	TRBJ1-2	TGTGCCAGCAGCCAAACCCGTCCCGGAGCCCTGGTTGGCTACACCTTC	CASSQTRPGALVGYTF
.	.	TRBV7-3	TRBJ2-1	TGTGCCAGCAGCTTAGGAGAATACAATGAGCAGTTCTTC	CASSLGEYNEQFF
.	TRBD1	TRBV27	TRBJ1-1	TGTGCCAGCAGGCTACAGGGGACGAACACTGAAGCTTTCTTT	CASRLQGTNTEAFF
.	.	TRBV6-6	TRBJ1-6	TGTGCCAGCAGTTTTGACAGAAATTCACCCCTCCACTTT	CASSFDRNSPLHF
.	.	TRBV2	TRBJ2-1	TGTGCCAGCAGTGTCTCGGAGCAGAACATGCTCTTC	CASSVSEQNMLF
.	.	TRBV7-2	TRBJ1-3	TGTGCCAGCAGCTTAGTGGGGAGTGGAAACACCATATATTTT	CASSLVGSGNTIYF
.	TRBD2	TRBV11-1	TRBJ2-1	TGTGCCAGCAGCCGTAGCGGGGTCTCCTACAATGAGCAGTTCTTC	CASSRSGVSYNEQFF
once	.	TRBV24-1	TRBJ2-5	TGTGCCACCAGTACCCTTGCCGGTCGGGGTTCCCAAGAGACCCAGTACTTC	CATSTLAGRGSQETQYF